Sequencing of this T cell receptor (beta chain) was carried out in a study of PD-L1 blockade in urothelial cancer. This clone occurred once. Regarding time point: pretreatment peripheral blood. Sequencing used immunoSEQ multiplex PCR; TCRdb keeps in-frame clones, though not all of them. The table lists about 87,000 clones, 84% of them singletons, with 2% to 2.5% in the top ten. The V gene end was trimmed by 4 bases and the J gene end by 3 bases; junction bases not matched to a gene: 5. This CDR3 contains 14 residues. Germline V CDR1 and CDR2: MNHNY, SVGAGI (reference sequence). This material consisted of PBMCs, taken around atezolizumab (anti-PD-L1) treatment. The sequence came from a man aged 55-75 years with urothelial cancer. The chain is built from TRBV6-6 and TRBJ2-7; the match to TRBD2 covers 8 bases. CDR3 bases: TGTGCCAGCAGTTCGGCGGGGGGCCTCTACGAGCAGTACTTC. This gives the protein CASSSAGGLYEQYF.